Below, one T cell receptor (beta chain) is given with its context. This sample was taken from a study of blood T cell repertoires in COVID-19. Looking at the study overall: Samples taken during acute and convalescent COVID-19 were collected in the United States, Italy and Spain.

Authors' data handling: Cell counts per sample came from amplifying reference gene primers. Method: immunoSEQ multiplex PCR; TCRdb's copy keeps in-frame clones and lacks some. The V and J calls and the clone size are those of that table, but D and trimming were determined from the DNA. The sample records under 250,000 clones, approximately 86% being singletons. The sequence was collected from a human donor in a cohort sampled during active COVID-19. Sequenced: peripheral blood.

For the CDR3, the DNA is TGTGCCATCAGTTCTCTGGAGGGCGCGCTGGCTGGAGATGGCTACACCTTC. Its translation is CAISSLEGALAGDGYTF. The chain has TRBV10-3 and TRBJ1-2; D gene unclear. The CDR3 spans 17 residues. Trimming took 5 bases from V and 6 from J, leaving 25 bases between them. Germline V gene sequence: CDR1 ENHRY, CDR2 SYGVKD.